The 14 T cell receptor beta chains in this list originate from one sample, sequenced in a study of blood T cell repertoires in COVID-19. Only in-frame clones appear in the TCRdb table, and some are missing; sequencing was by immunoSEQ multiplex PCR. The sample yields 70,000 or so clones, just under 80% seen once. The material sequenced was peripheral blood. These receptor sequences come from a human donor in a cohort sampled during active COVID-19.

The V gene is TRBV2, the J gene TRBJ2-7; 9 nucleotides line up with TRBD1. The germline gives CDR1 SNHLY, CDR2 FYNNEI. J was trimmed by 7 bases and V by 8 bases; bases with no gene match: 3. The CDR3 has 11 residues. Here the CDR3 DNA reads TGTGCCAGCGGGGACAGGGTGGAGCAGTACTTC. Its protein product is CASGDRVEQYF.

This clone was observed a single time. This chain uses TRBV6-6 with TRBJ2-3; the D is unclear. The germline gives CDR1 MNHNY, CDR2 SVGAGI (reference sequence). The length of the CDR3 is 13 residues. Trimming stripped 10 bases from V and 9 bases from J, with 20 bases between. The CDR3 DNA reads TGTGCCACCGGAATCCCCCCCCAGGCCACGCAGTATTTT. Translating gives CATGIPPQATQYF.

The table lists this clone with a few counts. The V and J genes are TRBV6-2 or TRBV6-3 and TRBJ2-7, with D perhaps matching TRBD2 (5 bases). The V and J ends lost 6 bases and 2 bases respectively, with 20 bases between them. The CDR3 totals 16 residues. Germline lookup yields CDR1 MNHEY and CDR2 SVGEGT. CDR3 in DNA: TGTGCCAGCAGCTCCCCTCTCAACGGGGTCACCTACGAGCAGTACTTC. Translated: CASSSPLNGVTYEQYF.

V is TRBV9 and J is TRBJ1-3; a possible D gene is TRBD1 (5 bases). This CDR3 comprises 15 residues. Germline lookup yields CDR1 SGDLS and CDR2 YYNGEE. Trimming shortened V by 4 bases and J by 4 bases, and 15 bases separated the two germline ends. The CDR3 region has the DNA TGTGCCAGCAGCTTCGCGGGGGTCACGGGAAACACCATATATTTT. Translation: CASSFAGVTGNTIYF.

V usage is TRBV5-1 and J usage is TRBJ2-5, with D hard to call. CDR3 size: 11 residues. Per the germline V gene, CDR1 is SGHRS and CDR2 is YFSETQ. V lost 4 bases and J 3 bases, leaving 4 bases between the germline ends. The DNA for the CDR3 is TGCGCCAGCAGCCTAGAAGAGACCCAGTACTTC. The encoded protein is CASSLEETQYF.

The chain joins TRBV28 to TRBJ2-7; 9 bases are a match to TRBD2. Per germline, CDR1 MDHEN and CDR2 SYDVKM. The CDR3 is 16 residues long. After removal of 6 bases from V and 0 bases from J, the junction contained 9 bases not matched to a gene. The CDR3 protein is CASRGTSGRGSYEQYF. The CDR3, as DNA: TGTGCCAGCAGGGGAACTAGCGGGCGAGGCTCCTACGAGCAGTACTTC.

This clone was observed a handful of times. The rearrangement joins TRBV14 to TRBJ2-7, with TRBD2 matching 8 bases. Germline V lookup: CDR1 SGHDN, CDR2 FVKESK. The V gene end was trimmed by 4 bases and the J gene end by 5 bases; junction bases not matched to a gene: 7. The CDR3 length is 14 residues. The CDR3 DNA follows: TGTGCCAGCAGCCTCCTCGGGGGGGGACACGAGCAGTACTTC. Protein sequence: CASSLLGGGHEQYF.

The chain carries TRBV4-1 and TRBJ1-5; D uncertain. V was clipped by 0 bases and J by 7 bases, with 13 bases between them. The CDR3 length is 15 residues. Germline V gene sequence: CDR1 MGHRA, CDR2 YSYEKL. The CDR3 sequence is CASSQDLYPGQPQHF. In DNA form, the CDR3 reads TGCGCCAGCAGCCAAGATCTGTACCCGGGACAGCCCCAGCATTTT.

The count of this clone is one. The chain carries TRBV21-1 and TRBJ1-5; the table assigns TRBD1, which was not confirmed against the DNA. TRBV21-1 is a pseudogene segment. The CDR3 covers 17 residues. As DNA, the CDR3 is TGTGCCAGCAGCAAATCGATTGGGGACAATCGGAATCAGCCCCAGCATTTT. Translation: CASSKSIGDNRNQPQHF.

This rearrangement joins TRBV29-1 to TRBJ1-1; 9 nucleotides agree with TRBD1. The CDR3 has 15 residues. J lost 1 base, V lost 7 bases, and 10 bases had no gene match. Per the germline V gene, CDR1 is SQVTM and CDR2 is ANQGSEA. CDR3 sequence (DNA): TGCAGCGGCCGAGGCGGGGACAGGGCGAACACTGAAGCTTTCTTT. It translates to CSGRGGDRANTEAFF.

The V and J genes are TRBV9 and TRBJ2-3; D might be TRBD2 (6 bases). Trimming shortened V by 3 bases and J by 0 bases, and 11 bases separated the two germline ends. The CDR3 sequence is 15 residues long. Germline V CDR1 and CDR2: SGDLS, YYNGEE. The CDR3 loop is CASSAGLLSTDTQYF. The CDR3 DNA follows: TGTGCCAGCAGCGCGGGACTCCTTAGCACAGATACGCAGTATTTT. Full variable domain (rest looked up from reference TRBV9 and TRBJ2-3): DSGVTQTPKHLITATGQRVTLRCSPRSGDLSVYWYQQSLDQGLQFLIQYYNGEERAKGNILERFSAQQFPDLHSELNLSSLELGDSALYFCASSAGLLSTDTQYFGPGTRLTVL.

The chain links TRBV5-1 to TRBJ1-5; D perhaps matches TRBD1 (5 bases). The CDR3 is 13 amino acids. Trimming left V 0 bases short and J 5 bases short, with 6 bases between. Germline V CDR1 and CDR2: SGHRS, YFSETQ. CDR3: CASSLAGDQPQHF. DNA for the CDR3: TGCGCCAGCAGCTTGGCGGGGGATCAGCCCCAGCATTTT.

The chain recombines TRBV14 with TRBJ1-6; D remains ambiguous. Germline loops: CDR1 SGHDN, CDR2 FVKESK. The CDR3 spans 15 residues. V dropped 4 bases and J dropped 10 bases, with 17 bases sitting between them. The CDR3 coding sequence is TGTGCCAGCAGCCTCGTCGGGGTCGGCGCATCACCCCTCCACTTT. Translating gives CASSLVGVGASPLHF. The complete variable domain, with remaining parts taken from reference TRBV14 and TRBJ1-6, reads EAGVTQFPSHSVIEKGQTVTLRCDPISGHDNLYWYRRVMGKEIKFLLHFVKESKQDESGMPNNRFLAERTGGTYSTLKVQPAELEDSGVYFCASSLVGVGASPLHFGNGTRLTVT.

The chain is built from TRBV28 and TRBJ2-7; TRBD1 matches 10 bases. The V gene's germline CDR1 is MDHEN and CDR2 SYDVKM. The length of the CDR3 is 18 residues. V gave up 4 bases and J gave up 3 bases; unmatched junction bases: 15. CDR3 in DNA: TGTGCCAGCAGTTCCCCCCAGACCCGACAGGGGGCTATCTACGAGCAGTACTTC. Protein sequence: CASSSPQTRQGAIYEQYF.